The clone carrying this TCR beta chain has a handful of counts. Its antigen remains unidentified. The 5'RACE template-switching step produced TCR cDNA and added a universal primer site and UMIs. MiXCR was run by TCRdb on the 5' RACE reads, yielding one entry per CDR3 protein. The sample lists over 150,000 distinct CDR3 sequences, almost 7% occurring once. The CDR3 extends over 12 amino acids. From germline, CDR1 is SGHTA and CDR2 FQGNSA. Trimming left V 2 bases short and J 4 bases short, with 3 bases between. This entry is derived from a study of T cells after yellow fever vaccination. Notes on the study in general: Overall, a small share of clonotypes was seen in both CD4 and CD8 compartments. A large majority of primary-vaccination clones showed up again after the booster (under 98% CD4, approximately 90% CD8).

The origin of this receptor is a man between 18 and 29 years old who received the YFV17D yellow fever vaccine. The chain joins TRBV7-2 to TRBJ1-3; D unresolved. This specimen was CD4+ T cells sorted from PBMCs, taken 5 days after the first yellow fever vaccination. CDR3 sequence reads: CASSLPGNTIYF. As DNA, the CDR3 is TGTGCCAGCAGCTTACCAGGAAACACCATATATTTT.